This passage covers 23 T cell receptor beta chains from one sample sequenced in a study of T cell responses to AZD1222 COVID-19 vaccine (dated by TCRdb to 2020 to 2022). What the time point label conveys for this sample: about 28 days (+/-7) after the second vaccine dose. The treatment or condition label, read with the paper, signifies: meningococcal conjugate vaccine given as trial control. Library preparation employed the immunoSEQ multiplex PCR assay. TCRdb limited this immuneACCESS table to in-frame rearrangements with V and J called. A share of clones is missing; checked studies link under half to unresolved V genes, and the rest is unexplained. The sample data list just under 150,000 clones, and approximately 91% of these were observed just once. The top ten constitute 5% to 5.5% of the sample. The source was peripheral blood, collected 28 days after the second dose of the MenACWY control vaccine. These receptors were taken from an adult who received the MenACWY meningococcal vaccine as a control.

J is TRBJ1-2 and V is TRBV6-2 or TRBV6-3, with D possibly being TRBD1 (6 bases). Trimming stripped 0 bases from V and 2 bases from J, with 13 bases between. There are 16 residues in the CDR3. Germline assignment: CDR1 MNHEY and CDR2 SVGEGT. CDR3 protein: CASSYSQGGINYGYTF. CDR3 coding DNA: TGTGCCAGCAGTTACTCACAGGGAGGAATAAACTATGGCTACACCTTC.

CDR3 residues: CASSDGRTGTNTGELFF. The DNA for the CDR3 is TGTGCCAGCAGCGATGGGCGGACGGGAACGAACACCGGGGAGCTGTTTTTT. The chain recombines TRBV11-3 with TRBJ2-2; a weak D match, TRBD2 (5 bases). Germline lookup yields CDR1 SGHNT and CDR2 YENEEA. Trimming took off 5 bases at V and 0 bases at J, with 16 bases between the two ends. The CDR3 is made up of 17 amino acids.

The chain recombines TRBV24-1 with TRBJ2-2, with no clear D. Trimming took off 8 bases at V and 1 base at J, with 4 bases between the two ends. CDR3 length: 12 residues. In germline, CDR1 is KGHDR, CDR2 SFDVKD. CDR3 region: CATKGNTGELFF. Written as DNA, the CDR3 is TGTGCCACCAAGGGGAACACCGGGGAGCTGTTTTTT.

A remark on this clone: This CDR3 is also generated by other DNA sequences in the sample. The V and J genes are TRBV5-4 and TRBJ1-5; 7 bases line up with TRBD1. Per the germline V gene, CDR1 is SGHNT and CDR2 is YYREEE (reference sequence). There are 14 residues in the CDR3. J was trimmed by 6 bases and V by 0 bases; bases with no gene match: 3. The CDR3 spells CASSLEGAGQPQHF. CDR3 in DNA: TGTGCCAGCAGCTTGGAGGGGGCAGGTCAGCCCCAGCATTTT.

V is TRBV4-3 and J is TRBJ1-4; D gene unclear. Per germline, CDR1 LGHNA and CDR2 YSLEER. V was shortened by 1 base and J by 4 bases, with 7 bases between the two germline ends. CDR3 size: 14 residues. The CDR3: CASSQASLNEKLFF. The CDR3 DNA reads as TGCGCCAGCAGCCAAGCGTCCCTTAATGAAAAACTGTTTTTT.

The V and J genes are TRBV6-2 or TRBV6-3 and TRBJ2-1, with 16 bases aligning to TRBD2. The V and J ends lost 0 bases and 2 bases, in that order; junction bases with no gene match: 7. Per the germline V gene, CDR1 is MNHEY and CDR2 is SVGEGT. This CDR3 contains 20 residues. In DNA form, the CDR3 reads TGTGCCAGCAGTTACTCGAGTGTGGGGACTAGCGGGAGGGCCTACAATGAGCAGTTCTTC. Amino acid sequence: CASSYSSVGTSGRAYNEQFF.

This clone was detected only once. The V and J genes are TRBV10-3 and TRBJ1-6; a weak D match, TRBD1 (5 bases). CDR3 length: 13 amino acids. With 3 bases removed from V and 10 bases from J, the gap between germline ends came to 10 bases. Germline V gene sequence: CDR1 ENHRY, CDR2 SYGVKD. The CDR3 DNA follows: TGTGCCATCAGTGATCAGGGTGACTCACCCCTCCACTTT. It translates to CAISDQGDSPLHF.

The chain is built from TRBV18 and TRBJ1-1, with a tentative D call TRBD1 (5 bases). The germline gives CDR1 KGHSH, CDR2 LQKENI. Between the trimmed V and J ends, which lost 3 bases and 0 bases, there was a span of 11 bases. The CDR3 length is 15 residues. The DNA for the CDR3 is TGTGCCAGCTCACCCCGGGACCCCATGAACACTGAAGCTTTCTTT. It is translated as CASSPRDPMNTEAFF.

This clone was recorded once. The V call is TRBV6-2 or TRBV6-3, the J call TRBJ1-5, with a possible D match to TRBD1 (6 bases). The CDR3 consists of 15 residues. The V and J ends lost 1 base and 2 bases respectively, with 9 bases between them. Germline values: CDR1 MNHEY, CDR2 SVGEGT. CDR3 DNA: TGTGCCAGCAGTTACTTGGGGGGCGGCAATCAGCCCCAGCATTTT. Translated, it gives CASSYLGGGNQPQHF.

The V call is TRBV5-6, the J call TRBJ1-2, with D uncertain. CDR3 size: 13 residues. V lost 1 base to trimming and J lost 2 bases, with 6 bases between them. Germline CDR1 and CDR2: SGHDT and YYEEEE. The CDR3 DNA reads TGTGCCAGCAGCTTGCGGGGAAACTATGGCTACACCTTC. Encoded protein: CASSLRGNYGYTF.

This clone was recorded only once. This chain uses TRBV9 with TRBJ2-7; tentative D call: TRBD1 (6 bases). Germline V gene lookup returns CDR1 SGDLS and CDR2 YYNGEE. Trimming took 4 bases from V and 7 from J, leaving 15 bases between them. The CDR3 is 13 residues long. In DNA form, the CDR3 reads TGTGCCAGCAGCCTAACGACAGGACGAGAGCAGTACTTC. It specifies CASSLTTGREQYF. Full variable domain (rest looked up from reference TRBV9 and TRBJ2-7): DSGVTQTPKHLITATGQRVTLRCSPRSGDLSVYWYQQSLDQGLQFLIQYYNGEERAKGNILERFSAQQFPDLHSELNLSSLELGDSALYFCASSLTTGREQYFGPGTRLTVT.

The gene calls are TRBV6-2 or TRBV6-3 and TRBJ2-1; no definite D call. CDR3 size: 12 residues. Trimming took off 0 bases at V and 4 bases at J, with 1 base between the two ends. Germline V CDR1 and CDR2: MNHEY, SVGEGT. The CDR3 sequence is CASSYSYNEQFF. The CDR3 nucleotides read TGTGCCAGCAGTTACTCGTACAATGAGCAGTTCTTC.

The chain's CDR3 is CASSLTGANEKLFF. The CDR3 nucleotides are TGTGCCAGCAGCTTGACAGGAGCTAATGAAAAACTGTTTTTT. This chain connects TRBV11-3 to TRBJ1-4, with a tentative D call TRBD1 (6 bases). V lost 3 bases, J lost 3 bases, and 8 bases lay in between. CDR1 is SGHNT and CDR2 is YENEEA in the germline V gene. The CDR3 length is 14 residues.

In its sample, this clone was seen once. The genes are TRBV6-2 or TRBV6-3 and TRBJ1-1, with D possibly TRBD1 on 6 matching bases. V was shortened by 4 bases and J by 9 bases, with 12 bases between the two germline ends. CDR1 and CDR2 (germline): MNHEY, SVGEGT. The CDR3 has 12 residues. CDR3 nucleotide sequence: TGTGCCAGCAGTTTCGGACAGAAGAAAGCTTTCTTT. Residues: CASSFGQKKAFF.

The gene calls are TRBV6-2 or TRBV6-3 and TRBJ1-5; the D is unclear. The CDR3 consists of 12 residues. From germline, CDR1 is MNHEY and CDR2 SVGEGT. V dropped 2 bases and J dropped 7 bases, with 6 bases sitting between them. The DNA of the CDR3 is TGTGCCAGCAGTTACGGGGTCCAGCCCCAGCATTTT. This translates into CASSYGVQPQHF.

This clone was counted between two and nine times. The rearrangement joins TRBV3-1 (or the pseudogene TRBV3-2) to TRBJ2-5; D is unresolved. Germline V lookup: CDR1 LGHDT, CDR2 YNNKEL (reference sequence). This CDR3 has 14 residues. The germline V and J ends were trimmed by 1 base and 6 bases, with 12 bases remaining between them. For the CDR3, the DNA is TGTGCCAGCAGCCAAGGTAGTGGACGGCAGACCCAGTACTTC. It translates to CASSQGSGRQTQYF.

Written as DNA, the CDR3 is TGTGCCAGCAGCGCGGGGGGAGTTCCCTACAATGAGCAGTTCTTC. Its translation: CASSAGGVPYNEQFF. The gene calls are TRBV11-2 and TRBJ2-1; 8 bases are shared with TRBD2. The CDR3 sequence is 15 residues long. Trimming cost V 5 bases and J 2 bases; bases outside gene matches: 5. CDR1 is SGHAT and CDR2 is FQNNGV in the germline V gene.

This chain joins TRBV21-1 and TRBJ2-7; the DNA was not used to check the table's D call, TRBD1. TRBV21-1 is given as a pseudogene. This CDR3 has 17 residues. CDR3 DNA: TGTGCCAGCAGCAAAGCCGGGCCGGGACAGGGGCGCTACGAGCAGTACTTC. Translation gives CASSKAGPGQGRYEQYF.

V gene TRBV10-3 combines with J gene TRBJ1-2; tentatively, D is TRBD1 (5 bases). Deletions cut 11 bases from V and 7 bases from J, with 14 bases between. The CDR3 runs 11 residues. Germline CDR1 reads ENHRY; CDR2 reads SYGVKD. CDR3 bases: TGTGCCGCTAGCCCGGGGGGTGGCTACACCTTC. Protein product: CAASPGGGYTF.

The chain links TRBV5-6 to TRBJ1-2, with 9 bases aligning to TRBD1. Per germline, CDR1 SGHDT and CDR2 YYEEEE. Unmatched junction bases numbered 9, after V lost 4 bases and J lost 8 bases. CDR3 length: 14 amino acids. The CDR3 sequence is CASSPGTGLVGYTF. For the CDR3, the DNA is TGTGCCAGCAGCCCCGGGACAGGGTTGGTGGGCTACACCTTC.

The V and J genes are TRBV7-3 and TRBJ2-7; 9 bases are shared with TRBD1. The length of the CDR3 is 14 residues. The germline gives CDR1 SGHTA, CDR2 FQGTGA. The ends lost 5 bases at V and 3 bases at J; junction bases unmatched: 5. The CDR3 DNA follows: TGTGCCAGCAGCCCCGGGACAGGGAACTACGAGCAGTACTTC. Its translation is CASSPGTGNYEQYF. Looking up the rest from reference TRBV7-3 and TRBJ2-7 gives the full variable domain: GAGVSQTPSNKVTEKGKYVELRCDPISGHTALYWYRQSLGQGPEFLIYFQGTGAADDSGLPNDRFFAVRPEGSVSTLKIQRTERGDSAVYLCASSPGTGNYEQYFGPGTRLTVT.

J is TRBJ1-3 and V is TRBV7-2; no clear D. This CDR3 comprises 15 residues. CDR1 and CDR2 from the germline V gene are SGHTA and FQGNSA. The V end lost 7 bases, the J end lost 0 bases, and 13 bases lay between the germline ends. The CDR3 here is CASIKSAGSGNTIYF. CDR3 bases: TGTGCCAGCATCAAAAGCGCGGGCTCTGGAAACACCATATATTTT.

The chain uses TRBV28 and TRBJ2-7; D possibly corresponds to TRBD1 (6 bases). Deletions cut 2 bases from V and 6 bases from J, with 14 bases between. Germline loops: CDR1 MDHEN, CDR2 SYDVKM. The CDR3 covers 14 residues. CDR3 nucleotide sequence: TGTGCCAGCAGTTTAGGGCAGGGGATCGGCGAGCAGTACTTC. Its protein is CASSLGQGIGEQYF.